One and the same sample provided the 32 T cell receptor beta chains below, sequenced in a study of T cell changes during pregnancy in multiple sclerosis. Clones were read by immunoSEQ multiplex PCR, and TCRdb kept only the in-frame ones, dropping some. The sample holds some 19,000 clones, about 90% seen once. The input for sequencing was CD8+ T cells from peripheral blood mononuclear cells, taken after pregnancy. All receptors derive from a female donor in good health, enrolled as a control in a pregnancy study.

The chain is built from TRBV6-6 and TRBJ2-7; D may be TRBD2 (6 bases). This CDR3 comprises 14 residues. V shed 0 bases and J shed 6 bases, with 12 bases lying between them. CDR1 and CDR2 from the germline V gene are MNHNY and SVGAGI (reference sequence). This chain's CDR3 is CASSYSLTGSEQYF. CDR3 DNA sequence: TGTGCCAGCAGTTACTCGCTAACCGGGAGCGAGCAGTACTTC.

A single count supports this clone. The chain has TRBV4-3 and TRBJ2-1, with D unresolved. Trimming stripped 0 bases from V and 5 bases from J, with 8 bases between. The CDR3 runs 14 residues. The germline CDR1 and CDR2 sequences are LGHNA and YSLEER. The DNA for the CDR3 is TGCGCCAGCAGCCAAGATCTTGGCAACAATGAGCAGTTCTTC. Translation: CASSQDLGNNEQFF.

V gene TRBV7-9 combines with J gene TRBJ2-1; perhaps TRBD1 as D (6 bases). With 1 base removed from V and 2 bases from J, the gap between germline ends came to 15 bases. CDR3 size: 17 residues. The V gene's germline CDR1 is SEHNR and CDR2 FQNEAQ (reference sequence). The CDR3 loop is CASSLEGQPATYNEQFF. CDR3 bases: TGTGCCAGCAGCTTAGAGGGACAACCCGCCACCTACAATGAGCAGTTCTTC.

This chain uses TRBV18 with TRBJ2-7, with 9 nucleotides matching TRBD2. Trimming took 0 bases from V and 6 from J; bases not matched to a gene: 3. CDR1 is KGHSH, CDR2 LQKENI, per germline. This CDR3 spans 14 amino acids. CDR3 amino acids: CASSPPGLAVEQYF. CDR3 in DNA: TGTGCCAGCTCACCACCGGGACTAGCAGTCGAGCAGTACTTC.

The V call is TRBV27, the J call TRBJ1-2; unclear D gene. Per germline, CDR1 MNHEY and CDR2 SMNVEV (reference sequence). This CDR3 is built from 14 residues. Trimming took off 4 bases at V and 4 bases at J, with 13 bases between the two ends. The CDR3 nucleotides are TGTGCCAGCAGTTCCGGGCCGGGAGGCTATGGCTACACCTTC. Its translation is CASSSGPGGYGYTF.

V and J are TRBV13 and TRBJ1-1; D unresolved. CDR3 size: 13 residues. Trimming took off 2 bases at V and 5 bases at J, with 9 bases between the two ends. In germline, CDR1 is PRHDT, CDR2 FYEKMQ (reference sequence). This chain's CDR3 is CASSLSRGTEAFF. Written as DNA, the CDR3 is TGTGCCAGCAGCTTAAGTCGGGGAACTGAAGCTTTCTTT.

The genes are TRBV9 and TRBJ1-6; 7 nucleotides agree with TRBD1. CDR1 SGDLS and CDR2 YYNGEE come from the germline V gene. The CDR3 contains 14 residues. V lost 3 bases to trimming and J lost 12 bases; unmatched junction nucleotides: 9. CDR3 residues: CASSAGTAPLPLHF. The CDR3, as DNA: TGTGCCAGCAGCGCTGGGACAGCGCCTTTACCCCTCCACTTT.

The chain carries TRBV9 and TRBJ1-4; TRBD1 is a possible D gene (6 bases). This CDR3 is 12 amino acids long. Germline V gene sequence: CDR1 SGDLS, CDR2 YYNGEE. Trimming removed 3 bases from V and 11 bases from J, with 11 bases in between. CDR3 sequence: CASSDSGAKLFF. The DNA of the CDR3 is TGTGCCAGCAGCGACTCAGGGGCTAAACTGTTTTTT.

This clone was observed a few times. The V gene is TRBV27, the J gene TRBJ1-6; TRBD1 matches at 9 bases. This CDR3 spans 14 amino acids. CDR1 is MNHEY and CDR2 is SMNVEV in the germline V gene (reference sequence). The trim removed 8 bases at V and 7 bases at J, leaving 6 bases unmatched. CDR3: CASSGGTGNSPLHF. The CDR3 DNA sequence: TGTGCCAGCTCCGGGGGGACAGGGAATTCACCCCTCCACTTT.

The CDR3 spells CSVTGKRTEAFF. As DNA, the CDR3 is TGCAGCGTCACAGGGAAACGCACTGAAGCTTTCTTT. This sequence joins TRBV29-1 and TRBJ1-1; D may be TRBD1 (6 bases). Trimming pared 6 bases from V and 4 bases from J, leaving 12 bases between. Germline V gene lookup returns CDR1 SQVTM and CDR2 ANQGSEA. The CDR3 is 12 residues long.

V is TRBV25-1 and J is TRBJ1-1; 9 nucleotides match TRBD1. The V gene end was trimmed by 2 bases and the J gene end by 6 bases; junction bases not matched to a gene: 4. The CDR3 covers 14 residues. Germline assignment: CDR1 MGHDK and CDR2 SYGVNS. CDR3 in DNA: TGTGCCAGCAGTGAAACAGGGGGCATCGCTGAAGCTTTCTTT. Translated: CASSETGGIAEAFF.

The chain has TRBV7-9 and TRBJ1-5; the D is unclear. Germline V gene sequence: CDR1 SEHNR, CDR2 FQNEAQ (reference sequence). Trimming took 3 bases from V and 0 from J, leaving 6 bases between them. The CDR3 extends over 14 amino acids. The CDR3 sequence is CASSLSYSNQPQHF. The CDR3 nucleotides are TGTGCCAGCAGCTTGTCTTATAGCAATCAGCCCCAGCATTTT. Looking up the rest from reference TRBV7-9 and TRBJ1-5 gives the full variable domain: DTGVSQNPRHKITKRGQNVTFRCDPISEHNRLYWYRQTLGQGPEFLTYFQNEAQLEKSRLLSDRFSAERPKGSFSTLEIQRTEQGDSAMYLCASSLSYSNQPQHFGDGTRLSIL.

The J gene is TRBJ1-3, the V gene TRBV19; tentative D call: TRBD1 (5 bases). With 4 bases removed from V and 0 bases from J, the gap between germline ends came to 13 bases. CDR3 length equals 16 residues. Per the germline V gene, CDR1 is LNHDA and CDR2 is SQIVND (reference sequence). The CDR3 protein is CASSTPGLRSGNTIYF. CDR3 coding DNA: TGTGCCAGTAGTACGCCGGGACTTCGCTCTGGAAACACCATATATTTT.

The V call is TRBV4-1, the J call TRBJ2-1; D unresolved. Germline-derived CDR1 and CDR2 are MGHRA and YSYEKL. The CDR3 runs to 13 residues. The V end lost 1 base, the J end lost 9 bases, and 10 bases lay between the germline ends. The CDR3 is CASSQAGGSEQFF. In nucleotides, the CDR3 is TGCGCCAGCAGCCAAGCTGGCGGTTCTGAGCAGTTCTTC.

The rearrangement joins TRBV10-3 to TRBJ2-5; 11 bases line up with TRBD1. The CDR3 runs to 16 residues. Germline V lookup: CDR1 ENHRY, CDR2 SYGVKD. The J segment lost 6 bases and the V segment lost 4 bases, leaving 10 bases of the junction unmatched. Written as DNA, the CDR3 is TGTGCCATCAGTGCCGTTGGGGACAGGGGGAGCAAGACCCAGTACTTC. As protein: CAISAVGDRGSKTQYF.

CDR3 nucleotide sequence: TGTGCCGGGATAAGAACCGGGACAGGGGTAAGTGAGCAGTTCTTC. Protein: CAGIRTGTGVSEQFF. V is TRBV30 and J is TRBJ2-1; 10 nucleotides agree with TRBD1. CDR3 length: 15 residues. Germline CDR1 is GTSNPN and CDR2 is SVGIG (reference sequence). V lost 8 bases, J lost 9 bases, and 16 bases stayed unmatched.

The table lists this clone with a count of one. This chain uses TRBV6-1 with TRBJ2-1; 9 bases are shared with TRBD2. Germline CDR1 is MNHNS and CDR2 is SASEGT. V was pared by 3 bases and J by 3 bases, with 6 bases of the junction left unmatched. This CDR3 has 16 residues. CDR3 region: CASSDRLAGDYNEQFF. CDR3 DNA: TGTGCCAGCAGTGATCGATTAGCGGGGGACTACAATGAGCAGTTCTTC.

The chain combines TRBV6-1 with TRBJ1-4; D may be TRBD1 (5 bases). The CDR3 runs 14 residues. The ends were cut back, 3 bases at V and 5 bases at J, with 10 bases in the middle. Germline assignment: CDR1 MNHNS and CDR2 SASEGT. CDR3 DNA: TGTGCCAGCAGTGACCAGGGCCGAAATGAAAAACTGTTTTTT. This gives the protein CASSDQGRNEKLFF.

The chain links TRBV4-3 to TRBJ2-7; 14 bases match TRBD2. Germline V gives CDR1 LGHNA, CDR2 YSLEER. The CDR3 loop spans 16 amino acids. The V segment lost 0 bases and the J segment 5 bases; nucleotides outside the gene matches: 3. The CDR3 protein is CASSQDGTSGGHEQYF. The CDR3 DNA reads as TGCGCCAGCAGCCAAGACGGGACTAGCGGGGGCCACGAGCAGTACTTC.

The rearrangement joins TRBV13 to TRBJ2-1; TRBD2 matches 10 bases. J was trimmed by 3 bases and V by 5 bases; bases with no gene match: 7. The V gene's germline CDR1 is PRHDT and CDR2 FYEKMQ (reference sequence). The CDR3 is 16 amino acids. CDR3 loop: CASSPRTSGDYNEQFF. CDR3 DNA sequence: TGTGCCAGCAGCCCACGGACTAGCGGTGACTACAATGAGCAGTTCTTC.

This chain uses TRBV7-8 with TRBJ2-2; D perhaps matches TRBD1 (6 bases). The CDR3 covers 13 residues. V was trimmed by 6 bases and J by 6 bases, leaving 11 bases between them. Germline CDR1 reads SGHVS; CDR2 reads FQNEAQ. The chain's CDR3 is CASRQGVPGELFF. As DNA, the CDR3 is TGTGCCAGCAGACAGGGAGTCCCCGGGGAGCTGTTTTTT.

DNA of the CDR3: TGTGCCAGAAGCTTAGGCCGGGGGGAGAATTCACCCCTCCACTTT. This translates into CARSLGRGENSPLHF. The chain joins TRBV7-5 to TRBJ1-6. TRBV7-5 represents a pseudogene. This CDR3 spans 15 amino acids.

The chain joins TRBV6-5 to TRBJ2-3, with 8 bases that match TRBD2. The V segment lost 4 bases and the J segment 10 bases; nucleotides outside the gene matches: 13. Germline-derived CDR1 and CDR2 are MNHEY and SVGAGI. The CDR3 extends over 15 amino acids. CDR3 sequence: CASSSGLGIAQPQYF. The CDR3 bases are TGTGCCAGCAGTTCGGGACTAGGGATAGCTCAACCGCAGTATTTT.

The V call is TRBV19, the J call TRBJ1-1; possible D gene TRBD1, 5 bases. Germline V lookup: CDR1 LNHDA, CDR2 SQIVND (reference sequence). With 5 bases removed from V and 3 bases from J, the gap between germline ends came to 16 bases. This CDR3 region has 15 residues. CDR3 bases: TGTGCCAGTAGTCTCGTTGGGGCAGTTCACACTGAAGCTTTCTTT. Its translation is CASSLVGAVHTEAFF.

This clone is a singleton in its sample. This chain uses TRBV13 with TRBJ1-1; TRBD1 might be the D (5 bases). The CDR3 runs to 12 residues. Trimming took 5 bases from V and 11 from J, leaving 15 bases between them. Looked up from germline, CDR1 is PRHDT and CDR2 is FYEKMQ (reference sequence). CDR3 protein: CASSAKSGRAFF. The DNA for the CDR3 is TGTGCCAGCAGCGCTAAATCAGGGAGGGCTTTCTTT.

This rearrangement joins TRBV18 to TRBJ1-1, with D possibly TRBD1 on 5 matching bases. The CDR3 loop spans 15 amino acids. V lost 3 bases and J 4 bases, leaving 15 bases between the germline ends. The germline V gene encodes CDR1 KGHSH and CDR2 LQKENI. The CDR3, as DNA: TGTGCCAGCTCACCCATTTACAGGAGATTCACTGAAGCTTTCTTT. This translates into CASSPIYRRFTEAFF.

The chain uses TRBV4-1 and TRBJ1-1, with TRBD1 matching 9 bases. The germline V gene has CDR1 MGHRA and CDR2 YSYEKL. Trimming removed 2 bases from V and 3 bases from J; junction bases left unmatched: 1. The CDR3 loop spans 14 amino acids. The CDR3 sequence is CASSQRQGDTEAFF. In DNA form, the CDR3 reads TGCGCCAGCAGCCAACGACAGGGGGACACTGAAGCTTTCTTT.

The CDR3 coding sequence is TGTGCCAGCAGCTCCCTTAGTCAGCCCCAGCATTTT. It translates to CASSSLSQPQHF. The chain employs TRBV7-6 and TRBJ1-5, with no clear D. V was pared by 4 bases and J by 6 bases, with 7 bases between. The CDR3 is 12 amino acids. From germline, CDR1 is SGHVS and CDR2 FNYEAQ.

The gene calls are TRBV6-5 and TRBJ2-5, with D tentatively TRBD1 (5 bases). V was shortened by 2 bases and J by 1 base, with 8 bases between the two germline ends. Germline CDR1 reads MNHEY; CDR2 reads SVGAGI. This CDR3 has 14 residues. The CDR3 region is CASSYRRVQETQYF. CDR3 DNA sequence: TGTGCCAGCAGTTACCGCAGGGTCCAAGAGACCCAGTACTTC.

The gene calls are TRBV7-9 and TRBJ1-2, with D perhaps matching TRBD1 (6 bases). Trimming took off 2 bases at V and 1 base at J, with 11 bases between the two ends. Per the germline V gene, CDR1 is SEHNR and CDR2 is FQNEAQ (reference sequence). The CDR3 runs 15 residues. The CDR3 bases are TGTGCCAGCAGCTTAACCCAGGGGTATAACTATGGCTACACCTTC. Translation: CASSLTQGYNYGYTF.

V gene TRBV11-2 combines with J gene TRBJ2-1; 10 nucleotides line up with TRBD2. The CDR3 consists of 18 residues. Germline V gene lookup returns CDR1 SGHAT and CDR2 FQNNGV. J was trimmed by 5 bases and V by 0 bases; bases with no gene match: 10. CDR3 sequence reads: CASSLEGWSGGANNEQFF. Written as DNA, the CDR3 is TGTGCCAGCAGCTTAGAGGGATGGAGCGGGGGGGCCAACAATGAGCAGTTCTTC.

The chain has TRBV30 and TRBJ2-6; maybe TRBD1 (5 bases). This CDR3 has 14 residues. Germline V lookup: CDR1 GTSNPN, CDR2 SVGIG (reference sequence). V was pared by 0 bases and J by 4 bases, with 7 bases between. CDR3 sequence reads: CAWSVGAGANVLTF. CDR3 in DNA: TGTGCCTGGAGTGTAGGGGCGGGGGCCAACGTCCTGACTTTC.